This T cell receptor beta chain originates from a study of T cells in Graves' hyperthyroidism and ophthalmopathy. The V gene's germline CDR1 is MGHDK and CDR2 SYGVNS. Trimming removed 7 bases at V and 8 bases at J, with 17 bases between. The CDR3 sequence is 14 residues long. Amplified TCR beta CDR3 regions derived from RNA transcripts. HTBI primers were employed in a first-round RT-PCR of the TCR CDR3. TCRdb used MiXCR to reprocess the multiplex PCR reads, holding one entry per CDR3 protein. Of approximately 640,000 distinct CDR3 sequences detected, over 40% appear once; the ten largest clones hold under 8%.

The TCR sequence derives from an adult man with Graves' disease, either hyperthyroidism or ophthalmopathy (not recorded which). This chain uses TRBV25-1 with TRBJ1-4; D is possibly TRBD1 (6 bases). The sequencing sample was made of peripheral blood or thyroid tissue (not recorded which). The CDR3, as DNA: TGTGCCAGCAAACCCCAGGGGTTAGGGGAAAAACTGTTTTTT. It translates to CASKPQGLGEKLFF.